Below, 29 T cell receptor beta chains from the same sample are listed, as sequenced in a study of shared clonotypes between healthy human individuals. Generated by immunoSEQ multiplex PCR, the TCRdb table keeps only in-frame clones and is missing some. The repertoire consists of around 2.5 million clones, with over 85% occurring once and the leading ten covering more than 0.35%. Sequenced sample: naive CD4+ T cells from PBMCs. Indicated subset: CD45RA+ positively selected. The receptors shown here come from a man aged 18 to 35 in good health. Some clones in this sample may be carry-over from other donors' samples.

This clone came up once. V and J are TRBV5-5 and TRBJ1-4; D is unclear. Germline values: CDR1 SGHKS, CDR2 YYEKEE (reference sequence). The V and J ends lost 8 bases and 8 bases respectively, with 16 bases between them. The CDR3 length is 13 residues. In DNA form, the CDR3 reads TGTGCCAGTAGTCGTATCGTACGGGAAAAACTGTTTTTT. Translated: CASSRIVREKLFF. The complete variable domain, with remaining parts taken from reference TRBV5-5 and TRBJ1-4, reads DAGVTQSPTHLIKTRGQQVTLRCSPISGHKSVSWYQQVLGQGPQFIFQYYEKEERGRGNFPDRFSARQFPNYSSELNVNALLLGDSALYLCASSRIVREKLFFGSGTQLSVL.

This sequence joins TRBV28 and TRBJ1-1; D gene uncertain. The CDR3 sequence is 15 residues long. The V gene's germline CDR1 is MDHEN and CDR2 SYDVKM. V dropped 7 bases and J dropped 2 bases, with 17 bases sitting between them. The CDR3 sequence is CASILRDGLNTEAFF. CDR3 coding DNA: TGTGCCAGCATCCTCCGGGATGGGCTAAACACTGAAGCTTTCTTT.

CDR3 sequence reads: CASNTPGTGGNNEQFF. For the CDR3, the DNA is TGTGCCAGCAACACCCCGGGGACAGGGGGCAACAATGAGCAGTTCTTC. The V and J genes are TRBV28 and TRBJ2-1, with 12 bases fitting TRBD1. The CDR3 is 16 residues long. The trim removed 7 bases at V and 5 bases at J, leaving 9 bases unmatched. CDR1 and CDR2 (germline): MDHEN, SYDVKM.

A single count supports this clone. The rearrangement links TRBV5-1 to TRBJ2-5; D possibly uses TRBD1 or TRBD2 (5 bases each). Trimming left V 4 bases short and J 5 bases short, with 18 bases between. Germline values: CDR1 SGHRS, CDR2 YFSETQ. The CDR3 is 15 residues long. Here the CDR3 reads CASSGGIGAGETQYF. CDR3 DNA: TGCGCCAGCAGCGGGGGAATCGGGGCAGGGGAGACCCAGTACTTC.

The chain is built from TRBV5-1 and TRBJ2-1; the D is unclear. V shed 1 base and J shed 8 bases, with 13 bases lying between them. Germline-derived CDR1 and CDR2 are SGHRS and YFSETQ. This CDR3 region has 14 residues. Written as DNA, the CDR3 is TGCGCCAGCAGCTTGTTGCTAGACGGACATGAGCAGTTCTTC. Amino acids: CASSLLLDGHEQFF.

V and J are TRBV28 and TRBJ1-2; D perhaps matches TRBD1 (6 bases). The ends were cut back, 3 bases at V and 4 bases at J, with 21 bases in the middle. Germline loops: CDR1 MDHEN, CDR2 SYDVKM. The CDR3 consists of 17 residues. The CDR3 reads CASSLGGGVDPGYGYTF. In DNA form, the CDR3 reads TGTGCCAGCAGTTTGGGAGGGGGGGTAGACCCCGGCTATGGCTACACCTTC.

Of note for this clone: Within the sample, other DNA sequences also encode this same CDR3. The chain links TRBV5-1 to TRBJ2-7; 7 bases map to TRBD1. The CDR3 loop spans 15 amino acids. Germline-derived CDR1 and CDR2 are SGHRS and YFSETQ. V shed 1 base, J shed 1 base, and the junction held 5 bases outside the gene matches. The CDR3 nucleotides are TGCGCCAGCAGCTTGAGGGGGCAAGGGTCCTACGAGCAGTACTTC. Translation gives CASSLRGQGSYEQYF.

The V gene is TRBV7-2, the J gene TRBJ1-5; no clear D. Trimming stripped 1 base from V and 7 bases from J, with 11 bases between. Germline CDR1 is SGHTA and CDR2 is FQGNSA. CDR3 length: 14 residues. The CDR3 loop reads CASSLEALGQPQHF. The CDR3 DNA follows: TGTGCCAGCAGCTTAGAGGCCCTGGGCCAGCCCCAGCATTTT. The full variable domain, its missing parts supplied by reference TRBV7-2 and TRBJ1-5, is GAGVSQSPSNKVTEKGKDVELRCDPISGHTALYWYRQSLGQGLEFLIYFQGNSAPDKSGLPSDRFSAERTGGSVSTLTIQRTQQEDSAVYLCASSLEALGQPQHFGDGTRLSIL.

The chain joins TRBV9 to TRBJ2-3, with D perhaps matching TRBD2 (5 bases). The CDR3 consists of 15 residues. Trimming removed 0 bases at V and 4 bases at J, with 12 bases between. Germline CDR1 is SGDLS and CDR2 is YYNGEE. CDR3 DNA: TGTGCCAGCAGCGTAGGGTCTAGCCTAGCAGATACGCAGTATTTT. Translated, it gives CASSVGSSLADTQYF. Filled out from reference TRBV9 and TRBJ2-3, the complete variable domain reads DSGVTQTPKHLITATGQRVTLRCSPRSGDLSVYWYQQSLDQGLQFLIQYYNGEERAKGNILERFSAQQFPDLHSELNLSSLELGDSALYFCASSVGSSLADTQYFGPGTRLTVL.

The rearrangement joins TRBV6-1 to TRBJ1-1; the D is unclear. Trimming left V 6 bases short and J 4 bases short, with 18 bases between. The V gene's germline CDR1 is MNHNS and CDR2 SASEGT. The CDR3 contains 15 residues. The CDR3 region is CASSVLAGRVTEAFF. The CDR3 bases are TGTGCCAGCAGCGTGCTCGCGGGTAGGGTCACTGAAGCTTTCTTT.

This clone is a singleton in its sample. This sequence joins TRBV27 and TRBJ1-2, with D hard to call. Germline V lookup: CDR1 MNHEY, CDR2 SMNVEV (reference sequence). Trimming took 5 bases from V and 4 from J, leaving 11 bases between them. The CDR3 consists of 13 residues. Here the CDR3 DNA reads TGTGCCAGCAGTCCCGTGCGGACCTATGGCTACACCTTC. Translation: CASSPVRTYGYTF.

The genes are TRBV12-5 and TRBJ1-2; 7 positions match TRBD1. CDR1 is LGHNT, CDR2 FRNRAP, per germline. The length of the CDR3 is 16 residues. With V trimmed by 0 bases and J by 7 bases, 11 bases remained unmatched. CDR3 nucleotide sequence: TGTGCTAGTGGTTTGGTACTAGGCACGACAGGGATTGGCTACACCTTC. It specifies CASGLVLGTTGIGYTF.

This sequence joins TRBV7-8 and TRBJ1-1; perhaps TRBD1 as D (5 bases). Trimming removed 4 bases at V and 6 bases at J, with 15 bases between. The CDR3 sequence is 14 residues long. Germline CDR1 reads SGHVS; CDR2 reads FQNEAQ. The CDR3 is CASSYFGGSSEAFF. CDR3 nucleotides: TGTGCCAGCAGCTATTTCGGGGGTTCGTCTGAAGCTTTCTTT.

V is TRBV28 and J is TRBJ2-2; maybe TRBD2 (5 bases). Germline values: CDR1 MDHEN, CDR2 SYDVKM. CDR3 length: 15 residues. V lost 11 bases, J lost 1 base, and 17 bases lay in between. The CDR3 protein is CAGSGSGLNTGELFF. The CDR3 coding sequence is TGTGCCGGAAGTGGGAGCGGACTGAACACCGGGGAGCTGTTTTTT.

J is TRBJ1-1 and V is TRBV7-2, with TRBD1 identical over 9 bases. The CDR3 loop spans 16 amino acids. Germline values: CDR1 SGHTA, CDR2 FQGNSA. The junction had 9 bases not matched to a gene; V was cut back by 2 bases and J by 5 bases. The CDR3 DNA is TGTGCCAGCAGCTTAATGGGGACAGGGATAGGAACTGAAGCTTTCTTT. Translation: CASSLMGTGIGTEAFF.

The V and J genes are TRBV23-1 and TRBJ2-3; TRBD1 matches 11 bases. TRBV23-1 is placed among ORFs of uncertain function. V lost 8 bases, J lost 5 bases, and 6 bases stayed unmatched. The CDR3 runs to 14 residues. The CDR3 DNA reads TGCGCCAGCTGGGACAGGGGGACTAAAGATACGCAGTATTTT. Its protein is CASWDRGTKDTQYF.

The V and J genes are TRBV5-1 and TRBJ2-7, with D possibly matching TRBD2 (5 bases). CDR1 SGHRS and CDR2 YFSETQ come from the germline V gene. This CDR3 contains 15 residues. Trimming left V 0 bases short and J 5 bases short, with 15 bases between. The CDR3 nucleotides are TGCGCCAGCAGCTTGGCCGTGGGAGTTTCAGACGAGCAGTACTTC. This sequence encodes CASSLAVGVSDEQYF. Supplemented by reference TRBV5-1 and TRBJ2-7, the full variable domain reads KAGVTQTPRYLIKTRGQQVTLSCSPISGHRSVSWYQQTPGQGLQFLFEYFSETQRNKGNFPGRFSGRQFSNSRSEMNVSTLELGDSALYLCASSLAVGVSDEQYFGPGTRLTVT.

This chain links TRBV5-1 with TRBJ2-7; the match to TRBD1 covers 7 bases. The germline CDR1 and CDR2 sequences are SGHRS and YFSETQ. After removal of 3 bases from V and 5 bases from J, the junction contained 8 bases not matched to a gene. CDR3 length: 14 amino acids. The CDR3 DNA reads TGCGCCAGCAGCTCGGGACAGCCAGGGCACGAGCAGTACTTC. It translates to CASSSGQPGHEQYF.

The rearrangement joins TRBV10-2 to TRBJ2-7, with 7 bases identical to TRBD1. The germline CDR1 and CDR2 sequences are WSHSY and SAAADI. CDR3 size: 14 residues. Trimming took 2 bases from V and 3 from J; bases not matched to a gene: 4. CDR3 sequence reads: CASSEGDRVYEQYF. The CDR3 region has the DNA TGCGCCAGCAGTGAGGGTGACAGGGTCTACGAGCAGTACTTC.

This CDR3 is CAWGGLSGYEQYF. In DNA form, the CDR3 reads TGTGCCTGGGGGGGGCTGTCGGGCTACGAGCAGTACTTC. The chain employs TRBV30 and TRBJ2-7, with D perhaps being TRBD1 or TRBD2 (6 bases each). Between the trimmed V and J ends, which lost 5 bases and 3 bases, there was a span of 14 bases. This CDR3 region has 13 residues. Germline V gene data show CDR1 as GTSNPN and CDR2 as SVGIG (reference sequence).

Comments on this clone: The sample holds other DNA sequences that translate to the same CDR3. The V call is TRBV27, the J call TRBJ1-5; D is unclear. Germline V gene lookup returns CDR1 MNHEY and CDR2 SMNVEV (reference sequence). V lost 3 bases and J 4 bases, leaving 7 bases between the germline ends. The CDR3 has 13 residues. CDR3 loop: CASSFGQNQPQHF. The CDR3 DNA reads TGTGCCAGCAGTTTCGGCCAGAATCAGCCCCAGCATTTT.

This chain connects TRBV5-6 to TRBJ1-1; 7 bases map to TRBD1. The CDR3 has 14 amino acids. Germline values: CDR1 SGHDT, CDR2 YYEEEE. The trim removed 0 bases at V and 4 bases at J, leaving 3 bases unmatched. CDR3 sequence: CASSLGQGGTEAFF. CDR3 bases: TGTGCCAGCAGCTTGGGACAGGGAGGCACTGAAGCTTTCTTT.

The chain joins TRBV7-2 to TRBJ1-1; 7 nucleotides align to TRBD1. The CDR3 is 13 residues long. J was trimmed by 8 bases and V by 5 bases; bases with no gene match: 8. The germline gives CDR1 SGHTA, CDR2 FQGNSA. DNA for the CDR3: TGTGCCAGCAGCGCAACAGGGGTTTCAGAAGCTTTCTTT. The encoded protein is CASSATGVSEAFF.

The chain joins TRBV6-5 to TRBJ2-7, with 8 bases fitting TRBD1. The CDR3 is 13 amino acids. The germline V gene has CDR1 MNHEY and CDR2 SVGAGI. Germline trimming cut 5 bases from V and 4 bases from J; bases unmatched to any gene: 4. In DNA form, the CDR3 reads TGTGCCAGCAGTAGGACAGGGTTTTACGAGCAGTACTTC. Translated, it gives CASSRTGFYEQYF.

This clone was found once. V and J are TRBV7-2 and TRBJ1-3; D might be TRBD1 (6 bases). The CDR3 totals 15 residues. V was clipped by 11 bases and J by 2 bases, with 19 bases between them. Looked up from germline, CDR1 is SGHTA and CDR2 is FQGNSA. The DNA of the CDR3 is TGTGCCGCAGCTCGGGGGGGGGCGACTGGAAACACCATATATTTT. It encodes CAAARGGATGNTIYF.

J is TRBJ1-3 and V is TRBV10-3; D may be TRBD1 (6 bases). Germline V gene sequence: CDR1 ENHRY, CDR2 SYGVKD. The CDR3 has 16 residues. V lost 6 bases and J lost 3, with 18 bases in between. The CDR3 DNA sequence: TGTGCCATCAGCGGGGGCCAGGGAAGGAGTGGAAACACCATATATTTT. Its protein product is CAISGGQGRSGNTIYF.

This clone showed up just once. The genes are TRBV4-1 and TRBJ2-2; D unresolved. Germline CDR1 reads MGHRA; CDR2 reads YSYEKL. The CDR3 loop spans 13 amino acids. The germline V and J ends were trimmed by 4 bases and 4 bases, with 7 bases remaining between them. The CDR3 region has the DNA TGCGCCAGCAGCCTCGCCCTCACCGGGGAGCTGTTTTTT. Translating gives CASSLALTGELFF.

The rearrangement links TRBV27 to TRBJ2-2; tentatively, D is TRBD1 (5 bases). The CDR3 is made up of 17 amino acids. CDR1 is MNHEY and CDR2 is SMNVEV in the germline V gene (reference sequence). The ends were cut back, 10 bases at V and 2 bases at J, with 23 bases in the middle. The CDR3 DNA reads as TGTGCCACCTCCCTTGACCTAGGGGCGATTAACACCGGGGAGCTGTTTTTT. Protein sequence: CATSLDLGAINTGELFF.

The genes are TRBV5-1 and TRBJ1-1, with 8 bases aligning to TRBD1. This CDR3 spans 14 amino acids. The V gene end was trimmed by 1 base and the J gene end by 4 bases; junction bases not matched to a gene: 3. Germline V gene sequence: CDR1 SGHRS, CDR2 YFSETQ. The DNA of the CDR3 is TGCGCCAGCAGCTTGTATGACAGGGGCACTGAAGCTTTCTTT. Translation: CASSLYDRGTEAFF.